The 21 T cell receptor beta chains below come from one sample, sequenced in a study of control samples from healthy donors and cancer patients. This table comes from immunoSEQ multiplex PCR, and its TCRdb copy is limited to in-frame clones, with some not included. The top ten hold 1.4% of the sample, which has fewer than 200,000 clones, about 90% seen once. The sequencing sample was made of blood. The receptor source for this set is a woman aged 50 to 65 in good health.

This clone was seen just once. CDR3 sequence reads: CASSQGRSGGGETQYF. The CDR3 DNA reads as TGCGCCAGCAGCCAAGGGCGTAGCGGGGGGGGTGAGACCCAGTACTTC. The rearrangement uses TRBV4-1 and TRBJ2-5; TRBD2 matches at 11 bases. There are 16 residues in the CDR3. The junction had 6 bases not matched to a gene; V was cut back by 1 base and J by 5 bases. Germline assignment: CDR1 MGHRA and CDR2 YSYEKL.

The chain employs TRBV5-1 and TRBJ2-7; 9 bases are shared with TRBD1. The CDR3 sequence is 14 residues long. CDR1 and CDR2 from the germline V gene are SGHRS and YFSETQ. V shed 4 bases, J shed 4 bases, and the junction held 6 bases outside the gene matches. The CDR3 loop reads CASSPGQGQYEQYF. CDR3 bases: TGCGCCAGCAGCCCGGGACAGGGCCAATACGAGCAGTACTTC. Looking up the rest from reference TRBV5-1 and TRBJ2-7 gives the full variable domain: KAGVTQTPRYLIKTRGQQVTLSCSPISGHRSVSWYQQTPGQGLQFLFEYFSETQRNKGNFPGRFSGRQFSNSRSEMNVSTLELGDSALYLCASSPGQGQYEQYFGPGTRLTVT.

J is TRBJ1-1 and V is TRBV6-6, with a weak D call TRBD1 (6 bases). This CDR3 is 15 amino acids long. Per the germline V gene, CDR1 is MNHNY and CDR2 is SVGAGI (reference sequence). V gave up 7 bases and J gave up 1 base, with 16 bases separating them. CDR3 sequence: CASTLRGTKNTEAFF. For the CDR3, the DNA is TGTGCCAGCACCCTACGAGGGACAAAGAACACTGAAGCTTTCTTT.

This sequence joins TRBV4-3 and TRBJ2-1; a weak D match, TRBD1 (5 bases). Germline V CDR1 and CDR2: LGHNA, YSLEER. With 6 bases removed from V and 0 bases from J, the gap between germline ends came to 15 bases. The CDR3 covers 16 residues. In DNA, the CDR3 is TGCGCCAGCAGTCTCGATGGGGCCAGCTCCTACAATGAGCAGTTCTTC. This translates into CASSLDGASSYNEQFF.

This chain connects TRBV2 to TRBJ2-1, with 8 positions matching TRBD2. Losses at the gene ends were 6 bases for V and 9 bases for J; bases not matched to a gene: 16. The CDR3 covers 16 residues. Germline CDR1 reads SNHLY; CDR2 reads FYNNEI. For the CDR3, the DNA is TGTGCCAGCAGCCACCCCTCCGGGGGGGCCGTGGGTGAGCAGTTCTTC. Its protein product is CASSHPSGGAVGEQFF.

The table lists this clone with a few counts. The V and J genes are TRBV12-5 and TRBJ1-5; weak D call: TRBD1 (5 bases). V was cut by 7 bases and J by 7 bases, with 29 bases left in between. Germline CDR1 is LGHNT and CDR2 is FRNRAP. The CDR3 contains 18 residues. The CDR3 here is CASVLAGRLGRNFQPQHF. The CDR3 nucleotides are TGTGCTAGTGTCTTGGCAGGGCGGCTGGGACGGAATTTCCAGCCCCAGCATTTT.

The J gene is TRBJ2-3, the V gene TRBV7-3, with 8 bases lining up with TRBD2. Germline CDR1 SGHTA, CDR2 FQGTGA. The CDR3 spans 16 residues. V shed 5 bases and J 0 bases; nucleotides not matched to a gene: 7. CDR3 sequence (DNA): TGTGCCAGCAGCCCCCTGGGGACTAGGAGCACAGATACGCAGTATTTT. Translation gives CASSPLGTRSTDTQYF.

V gene TRBV10-3 combines with J gene TRBJ1-1; 7 bases are shared with TRBD1. V was pared by 5 bases and J by 4 bases, with 13 bases of the junction left unmatched. The germline gives CDR1 ENHRY, CDR2 SYGVKD. The CDR3 sequence is 16 residues long. This chain's CDR3 is CAISPPGTAGFTEAFF. The DNA for the CDR3 is TGTGCCATCAGTCCCCCCGGGACAGCGGGTTTCACTGAAGCTTTCTTT.

The V gene is TRBV18, the J gene TRBJ1-1, with TRBD1 identical over 8 bases. The germline V gene encodes CDR1 KGHSH and CDR2 LQKENI. The CDR3 covers 13 residues. The junction had 7 bases not matched to a gene; V was cut back by 8 bases and J by 5 bases. The CDR3 here is CASTPGGETEAFF. CDR3 coding DNA: TGTGCCAGCACCCCAGGGGGCGAGACTGAAGCTTTCTTT.

The chain has TRBV24-1 and TRBJ2-3; D might be TRBD2 (5 bases). Trimming shortened V by 7 bases and J by 6 bases, and 16 bases separated the two germline ends. From germline, CDR1 is KGHDR and CDR2 SFDVKD. CDR3 length: 14 residues. CDR3 in amino acids: CATSQEVGLDTQYF. Written as DNA, the CDR3 is TGTGCCACCAGCCAGGAGGTCGGGTTGGATACGCAGTATTTT.

J is TRBJ2-2 and V is TRBV7-8, with D unclear. From germline, CDR1 is SGHVS and CDR2 FQNEAQ. V was clipped by 2 bases and J by 9 bases, with 7 bases between them. The CDR3 loop spans 12 amino acids. CDR3 DNA sequence: TGTGCCAGCAGCTTAAATGGGCGGGAGCTGTTTTTT. Encoded protein: CASSLNGRELFF.

The chain recombines TRBV20-1 with TRBJ1-1; D might be TRBD1 (6 bases). V lost 3 bases, J lost 4 bases, and 18 bases lay in between. CDR3 size: 15 residues. CDR1 is DFQATT and CDR2 is SNEGSKA in the germline V gene (reference sequence). The CDR3 protein is CSASNGAPGATEAFF. CDR3 DNA sequence: TGCAGTGCTAGTAACGGGGCCCCGGGGGCCACTGAAGCTTTCTTT.

The chain has TRBV7-2 and TRBJ2-7; D remains ambiguous. Germline lookup yields CDR1 SGHTA and CDR2 FQGNSA. The CDR3 sequence is 15 residues long. V lost 3 bases to trimming and J lost 2 bases, with 14 bases between them. The CDR3 bases are TGTGCCAGCAGCTTTGGATGGCAGGACCCCTACGAGCAGTACTTC. Protein sequence: CASSFGWQDPYEQYF.

This clone has just a few counts. This chain joins TRBV6-5 and TRBJ1-1; possibly TRBD1 for D (5 bases). The CDR3 sequence is 14 residues long. CDR1 MNHEY and CDR2 SVGAGI come from the germline V gene. The V end lost 7 bases, the J end lost 1 base, and 13 bases lay between the germline ends. CDR3 sequence (DNA): TGTGCCAGCACCAGAATGGGGGGGAACACTGAAGCTTTCTTT. Its protein is CASTRMGGNTEAFF.

The chain is built from TRBV7-9 and TRBJ2-3; D is perhaps TRBD2 (6 bases). Germline V gives CDR1 SEHNR, CDR2 FQNEAQ (reference sequence). V was clipped by 4 bases and J by 5 bases, with 16 bases between them. CDR3 length: 15 residues. Written as DNA, the CDR3 is TGTGCCAGCAGCTCCTCGGGAGCTGGGGTAGATACGCAGTATTTT. Protein product: CASSSSGAGVDTQYF.

This chain links TRBV7-9 with TRBJ1-4, with no clear D. V lost 5 bases and J lost 0, with 10 bases in between. CDR1 is SEHNR and CDR2 is FQNEAQ in the germline V gene (reference sequence). This CDR3 has 15 residues. CDR3 sequence (DNA): TGTGCCAGCAGCGTTACCGGGACAACTAATGAAAAACTGTTTTTT. It translates to CASSVTGTTNEKLFF.

V gene TRBV4-3 combines with J gene TRBJ1-1, with 7 bases aligning to TRBD1. Germline CDR1 LGHNA, CDR2 YSLEER. The CDR3 sequence is 15 residues long. The V gene end was trimmed by 3 bases and the J gene end by 1 base; junction bases not matched to a gene: 5. CDR3 sequence reads: CASSHEDRRNTEAFF. The CDR3 nucleotides are TGCGCCAGCAGCCATGAGGACAGGAGGAACACTGAAGCTTTCTTT.

V is TRBV20-1 and J is TRBJ1-5, with D uncertain. V lost 3 bases and J lost 4, with 4 bases in between. The CDR3 has 11 residues. Looked up from germline, CDR1 is DFQATT and CDR2 is SNEGSKA (reference sequence). Here the CDR3 reads CSARLNQPQHF. The CDR3 region has the DNA TGCAGTGCTAGGTTAAATCAGCCCCAGCATTTT.

V and J are TRBV20-1 and TRBJ1-4, with a tentative D call TRBD1 (5 bases). In germline, CDR1 is DFQATT, CDR2 SNEGSKA (reference sequence). V lost 3 bases and J lost 7, with 18 bases in between. The CDR3 is 15 amino acids. The CDR3 nucleotides are TGCAGTGCTAGTAAGCCCCCGAGGGGAAGTGAAAAACTGTTTTTT. This encodes CSASKPPRGSEKLFF.

The chain combines TRBV7-2 with TRBJ1-2; TRBD1 is a possible D gene (5 bases). The CDR3 covers 15 residues. Germline V gene sequence: CDR1 SGHTA, CDR2 FQGNSA. V shed 0 bases and J shed 8 bases, with 16 bases lying between them. The CDR3 nucleotides are TGTGCCAGCAGCTTAGCGGGGTCAGGGCAGGCCGGCTACACCTTC. Protein: CASSLAGSGQAGYTF.

V and J are TRBV30 and TRBJ2-3; the D is unclear. V was shortened by 1 base and J by 1 base, with 15 bases between the two germline ends. The CDR3 has 16 amino acids. Germline loops: CDR1 GTSNPN, CDR2 SVGIG (reference sequence). The CDR3 DNA reads as TGTGCCTGGAGTGCTTTGGGTGGGCATGGCACAGATACGCAGTATTTT. Its translation: CAWSALGGHGTDTQYF. Looking up the rest from reference TRBV30 and TRBJ2-3 gives the full variable domain: SQTIHQWPATLVQPVGSPLSLECTVEGTSNPNLYWYRQAAGRGLQLLFYSVGIGQISSEVPQNLSASRPQDRQFILSSKKLLLSDSGFYLCAWSALGGHGTDTQYFGPGTRLTVL.